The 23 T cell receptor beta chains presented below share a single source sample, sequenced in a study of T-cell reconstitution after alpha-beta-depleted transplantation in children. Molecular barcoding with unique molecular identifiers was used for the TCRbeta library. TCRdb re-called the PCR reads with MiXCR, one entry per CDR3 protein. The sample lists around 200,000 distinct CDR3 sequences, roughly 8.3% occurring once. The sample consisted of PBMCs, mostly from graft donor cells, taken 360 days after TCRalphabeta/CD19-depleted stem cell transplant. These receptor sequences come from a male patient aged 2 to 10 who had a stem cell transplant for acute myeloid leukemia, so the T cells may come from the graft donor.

CDR3 nucleotide sequence: TGCAGTGCTAGTGGACTCAGGGGGGCGGGGGTCACAGATACGCAGTATTTT. Its protein product is CSASGLRGAGVTDTQYF. The rearrangement uses TRBV20-1 and TRBJ2-3; D is possibly TRBD1 or TRBD2 (7 bases each). This CDR3 contains 17 residues. Trimming shortened V by 3 bases and J by 2 bases, and 21 bases separated the two germline ends. The germline CDR1 and CDR2 sequences are DFQATT and SNEGSKA (reference sequence).

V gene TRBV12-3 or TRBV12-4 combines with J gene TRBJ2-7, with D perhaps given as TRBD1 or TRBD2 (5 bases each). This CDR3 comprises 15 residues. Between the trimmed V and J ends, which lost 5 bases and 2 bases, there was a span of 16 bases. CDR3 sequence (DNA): TGTGCCAGCAGTGTCCCGGGACGTACTGCCTACGAGCAGTACTTC. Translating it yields CASSVPGRTAYEQYF.

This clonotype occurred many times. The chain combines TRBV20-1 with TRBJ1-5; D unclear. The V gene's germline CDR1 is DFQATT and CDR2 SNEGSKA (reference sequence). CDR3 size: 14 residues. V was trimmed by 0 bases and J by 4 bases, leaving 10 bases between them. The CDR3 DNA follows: TGCAGTGCTAGAGATTCTGGCAGAAATCAGCCCCAGCATTTT. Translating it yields CSARDSGRNQPQHF.

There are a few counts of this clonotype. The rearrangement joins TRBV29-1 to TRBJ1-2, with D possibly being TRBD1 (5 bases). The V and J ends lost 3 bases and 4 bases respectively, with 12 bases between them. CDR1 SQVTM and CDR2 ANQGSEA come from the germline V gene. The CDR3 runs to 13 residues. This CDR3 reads CSVENGATYGYTF. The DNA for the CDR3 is TGCAGCGTTGAGAATGGGGCGACCTATGGCTACACCTTC. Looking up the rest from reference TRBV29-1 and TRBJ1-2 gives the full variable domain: SAVISQKPSRDICQRGTSLTIQCQVDSQVTMMFWYRQQPGQSLTLIATANQGSEATYESGFVIDKFPISRPNLTFSTLTVSNMSPEDSSIYLCSVENGATYGYTFGSGTRLTVV.

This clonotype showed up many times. For the CDR3, the DNA is TGTGCCAGCAGACTGGACAGTAACTATGGCTACACCTTC. It is translated as CASRLDSNYGYTF. The chain couples TRBV6-1 to TRBJ1-2; perhaps TRBD1 as D (6 bases). Germline lookup yields CDR1 MNHNS and CDR2 SASEGT. Trimming took off 6 bases at V and 1 base at J, with 9 bases between the two ends. This CDR3 contains 13 residues.

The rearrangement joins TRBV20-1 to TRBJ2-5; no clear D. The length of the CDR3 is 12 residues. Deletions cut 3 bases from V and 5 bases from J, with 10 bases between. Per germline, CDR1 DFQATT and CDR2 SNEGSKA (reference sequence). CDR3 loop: CSASRPDETQYF. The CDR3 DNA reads TGCAGTGCTAGTAGGCCTGATGAGACCCAGTACTTC.

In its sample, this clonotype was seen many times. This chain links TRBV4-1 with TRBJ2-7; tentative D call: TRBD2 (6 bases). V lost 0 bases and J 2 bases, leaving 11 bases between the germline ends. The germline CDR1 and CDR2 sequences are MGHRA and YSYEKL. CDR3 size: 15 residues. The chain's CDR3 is CASSQDGRRAYEQYF. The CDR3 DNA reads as TGCGCCAGCAGCCAAGATGGGCGGAGGGCCTACGAGCAGTACTTC.

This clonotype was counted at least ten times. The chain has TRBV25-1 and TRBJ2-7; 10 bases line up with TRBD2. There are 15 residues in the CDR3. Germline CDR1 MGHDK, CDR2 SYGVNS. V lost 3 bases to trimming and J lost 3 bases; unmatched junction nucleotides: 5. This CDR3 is CASSELGLAVYEQYF. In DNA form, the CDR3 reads TGTGCCAGCAGTGAGCTCGGACTAGCGGTCTACGAGCAGTACTTC.

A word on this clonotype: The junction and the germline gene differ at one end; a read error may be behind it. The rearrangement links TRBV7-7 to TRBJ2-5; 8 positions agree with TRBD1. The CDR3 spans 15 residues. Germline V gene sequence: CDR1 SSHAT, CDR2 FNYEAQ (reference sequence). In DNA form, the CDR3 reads TGTGCTAGCAGCCCCCAACAGGGGGGCCAAGAGACCCAGTACTTC. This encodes CASSPQQGGQETQYF.

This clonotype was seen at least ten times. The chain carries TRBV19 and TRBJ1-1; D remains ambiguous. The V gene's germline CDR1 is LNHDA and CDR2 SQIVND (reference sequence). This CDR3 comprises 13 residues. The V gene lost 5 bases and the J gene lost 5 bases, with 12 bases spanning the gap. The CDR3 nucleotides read TGTGCCAGTAGTGGTAAGCTAGGGACTGAAGCTTTCTTT. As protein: CASSGKLGTEAFF.

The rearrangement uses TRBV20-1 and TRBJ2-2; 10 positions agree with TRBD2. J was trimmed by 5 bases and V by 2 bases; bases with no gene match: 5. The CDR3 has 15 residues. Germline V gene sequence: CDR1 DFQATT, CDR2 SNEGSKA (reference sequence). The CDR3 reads CSARPGTSVTGELFF. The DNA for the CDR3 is TGCAGTGCTAGACCCGGGACTAGCGTAACCGGGGAGCTGTTTTTT.

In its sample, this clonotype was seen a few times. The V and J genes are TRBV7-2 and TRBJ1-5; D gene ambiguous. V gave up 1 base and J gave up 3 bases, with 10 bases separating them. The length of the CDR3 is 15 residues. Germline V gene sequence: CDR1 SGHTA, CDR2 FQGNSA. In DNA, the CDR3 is TGTGCCAGCAGCTTAGTAATTAGTTTCAATCAGCCCCAGCATTTT. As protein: CASSLVISFNQPQHF. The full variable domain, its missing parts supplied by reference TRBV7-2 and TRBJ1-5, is GAGVSQSPSNKVTEKGKDVELRCDPISGHTALYWYRQSLGQGLEFLIYFQGNSAPDKSGLPSDRFSAERTGGSVSTLTIQRTQQEDSAVYLCASSLVISFNQPQHFGDGTRLSIL.

The CDR3 sequence: CASLGSISGRGYGYTF. CDR3 nucleotide sequence: TGTGCCAGCCTAGGATCCATATCGGGGAGAGGATATGGCTACACCTTC. The chain uses TRBV6-1 and TRBJ1-2; D is undetermined. Germline lookup yields CDR1 MNHNS and CDR2 SASEGT. V shed 8 bases and J shed 5 bases, with 24 bases lying between them. This CDR3 has 16 residues.

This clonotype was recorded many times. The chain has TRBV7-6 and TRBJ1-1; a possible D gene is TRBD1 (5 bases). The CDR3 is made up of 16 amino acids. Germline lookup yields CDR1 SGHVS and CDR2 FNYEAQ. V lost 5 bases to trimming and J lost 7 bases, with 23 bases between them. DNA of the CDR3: TGTGCCAGCAGCAGAGGACATCAGATTGGAGGGGTTGAAGCTTTCTTT. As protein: CASSRGHQIGGVEAFF.

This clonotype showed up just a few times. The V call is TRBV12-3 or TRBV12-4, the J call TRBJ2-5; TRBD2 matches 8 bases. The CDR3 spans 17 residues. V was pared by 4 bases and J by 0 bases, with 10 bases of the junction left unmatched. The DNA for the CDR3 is TGTGCCAGCAGTTCGACCCGGGAGGGCCTGTACCAAGAGACCCAGTACTTC. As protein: CASSSTREGLYQETQYF.

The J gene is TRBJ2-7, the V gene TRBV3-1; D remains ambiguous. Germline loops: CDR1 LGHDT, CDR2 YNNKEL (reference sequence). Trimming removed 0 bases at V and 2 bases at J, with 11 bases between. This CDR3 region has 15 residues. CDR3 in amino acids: CASSQDRTSTYEQYF. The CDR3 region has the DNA TGTGCCAGCAGCCAAGACAGGACGAGTACCTACGAGCAGTACTTC.

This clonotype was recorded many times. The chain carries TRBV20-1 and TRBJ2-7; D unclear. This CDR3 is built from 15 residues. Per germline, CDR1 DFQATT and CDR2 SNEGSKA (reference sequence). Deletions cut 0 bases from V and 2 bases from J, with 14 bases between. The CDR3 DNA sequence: TGCAGTGCTAGAGATCAAAGTCGGATCACCTACGAGCAGTACTTC. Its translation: CSARDQSRITYEQYF.

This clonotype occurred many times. CDR3 sequence: CSSLAGEETQYF. The CDR3 DNA sequence: TGCAGCTCCCTAGCGGGGGAAGAGACCCAGTACTTC. The chain uses TRBV29-1 and TRBJ2-5, with 10 positions matching TRBD2. Germline CDR1 SQVTM, CDR2 ANQGSEA. The trim removed 8 bases at V and 3 bases at J, leaving 3 bases unmatched. The CDR3 consists of 12 residues.

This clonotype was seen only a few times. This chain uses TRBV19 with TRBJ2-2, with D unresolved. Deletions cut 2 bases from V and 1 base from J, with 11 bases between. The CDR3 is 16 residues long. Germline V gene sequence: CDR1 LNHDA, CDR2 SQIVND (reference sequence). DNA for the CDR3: TGTGCCAGTAGTATAATCAACCTCATGAACACCGGGGAGCTGTTTTTT. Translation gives CASSIINLMNTGELFF.

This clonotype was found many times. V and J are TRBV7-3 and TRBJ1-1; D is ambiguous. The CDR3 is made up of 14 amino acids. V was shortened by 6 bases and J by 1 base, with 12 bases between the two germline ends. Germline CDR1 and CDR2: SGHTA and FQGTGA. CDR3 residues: CASREGRQNTEAFF. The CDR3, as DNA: TGTGCCAGCAGGGAGGGCCGACAGAACACTGAAGCTTTCTTT.

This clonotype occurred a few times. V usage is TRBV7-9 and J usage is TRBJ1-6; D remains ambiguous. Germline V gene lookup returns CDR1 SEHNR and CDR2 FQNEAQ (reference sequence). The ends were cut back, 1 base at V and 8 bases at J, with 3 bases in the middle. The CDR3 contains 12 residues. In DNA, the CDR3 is TGTGCCAGCAGCTTAGATCATTCACCCCTCCACTTT. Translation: CASSLDHSPLHF. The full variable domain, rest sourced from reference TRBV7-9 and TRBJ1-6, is DTGVSQNPRHKITKRGQNVTFRCDPISEHNRLYWYRQTLGQGPEFLTYFQNEAQLEKSRLLSDRFSAERPKGSFSTLEIQRTEQGDSAMYLCASSLDHSPLHFGNGTRLTVT.

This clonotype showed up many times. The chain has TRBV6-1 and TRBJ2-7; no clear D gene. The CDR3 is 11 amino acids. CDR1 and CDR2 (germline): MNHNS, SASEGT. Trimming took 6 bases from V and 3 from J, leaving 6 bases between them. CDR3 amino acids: CASSAGYEQYV. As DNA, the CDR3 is TGTGCCAGCAGCGCAGGCTACGAGCAGTACGTC.

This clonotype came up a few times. CDR3 sequence reads: CASSLAPRGSTDTQYF. The CDR3 DNA is TGCGCCAGCAGCTTGGCCCCCCGAGGGAGCACAGATACGCAGTATTTT. The chain combines TRBV5-1 with TRBJ2-3; maybe TRBD2 (5 bases). CDR3 size: 16 residues. Trimming shortened V by 0 bases and J by 0 bases, and 11 bases separated the two germline ends. The germline V gene encodes CDR1 SGHRS and CDR2 YFSETQ.